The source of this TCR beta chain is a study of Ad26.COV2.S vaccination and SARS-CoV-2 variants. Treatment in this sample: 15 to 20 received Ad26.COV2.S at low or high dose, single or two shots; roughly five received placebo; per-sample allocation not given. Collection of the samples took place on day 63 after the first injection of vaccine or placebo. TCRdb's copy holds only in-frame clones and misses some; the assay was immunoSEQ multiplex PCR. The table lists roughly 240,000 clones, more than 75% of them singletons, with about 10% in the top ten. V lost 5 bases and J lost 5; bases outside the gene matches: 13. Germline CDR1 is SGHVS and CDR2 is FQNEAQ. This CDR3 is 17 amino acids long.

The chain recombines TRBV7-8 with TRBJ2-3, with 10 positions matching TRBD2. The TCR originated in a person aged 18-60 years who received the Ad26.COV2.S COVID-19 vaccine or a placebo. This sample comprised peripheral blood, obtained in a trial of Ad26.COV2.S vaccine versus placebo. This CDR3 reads CASSRGKAGGRGDTQYF. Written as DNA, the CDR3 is TGTGCCAGCAGCCGAGGGAAAGCGGGAGGGCGTGGAGATACGCAGTATTTT. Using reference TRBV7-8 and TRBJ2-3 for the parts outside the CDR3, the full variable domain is GAGVSQSPRYKVAKRGQDVALRCDPISGHVSLFWYQQALGQGPEFLTYFQNEAQLDKSGLPSDRFFAERPEGSVSTLKIQRTQQEDSAVYLCASSRGKAGGRGDTQYFGPGTRLTVL.